This TCR beta chain is drawn from a study of T-cell memory formation after mild COVID-19. Study-wide results and caveats: Some responding clones appeared in pre-infection memory, suggesting cross-reactive memory joined. Shrinking CD4+ clones resided mostly in CM and EM, and CD8+ ones in EMRA. CD4+ bias marked clones expanding day 15 to 37, unlike balanced contracting clones.

Details on this clonotype: Its matching antigen is unknown.

UMIs and sample barcodes were carried by the TCR alpha and TCR beta cDNA libraries that 5'RACE produced using constant-segment primers. Using its own MiXCR run on the 5' RACE reads, TCRdb lists one record per CDR3 protein. Of 110,000 to 150,000 distinct CDR3 sequences in the sample, almost 25% were seen once. Germline-derived CDR1 and CDR2 are DFQATT and SNEGSKA (reference sequence). The CDR3 is made up of 12 amino acids. Unmatched junction bases numbered 3, after V lost 7 bases and J lost 1 base. The V call is TRBV20-1, the J call TRBJ1-1, with TRBD1 matching over 7 bases. This clonotype was sampled from an adult woman who had mild COVID-19 (a few samples of this study predate the infection). Cell type and time point are not known. Sequenced input: PBMCs or a T cell subset sorted from them (not recorded which). CDR3 coding DNA: TGCAGTGGCCGGACAGGGAACACTGAAGCTTTCTTT. This codes for CSGRTGNTEAFF.